The 25 T cell receptor beta chains below come from one sample, sequenced in a study of T cell responses to AZD1222 COVID-19 vaccine. Clones were read by immunoSEQ multiplex PCR, and TCRdb kept only the in-frame ones, dropping some. The table lists some 96,000 clones, about 90% of them singletons. Sequenced material: peripheral blood, taken 28 days after the second AZD1222 dose. Receptors originate from an adult who received the AZD1222 COVID-19 vaccine.

This clone has a handful of counts. The J gene is TRBJ1-5, the V gene TRBV6-6; maybe TRBD1 (6 bases). The V end was cut by 6 bases, the J end by 0 bases, with 12 bases between. CDR1 is MNHNY, CDR2 SVGAGI, per germline (reference sequence). The CDR3 covers 15 residues. CDR3 nucleotide sequence: TGTGCCAGCAGATTCACAGGGAATAGCAATCAGCCCCAGCATTTT. It is translated as CASRFTGNSNQPQHF.

The rearrangement joins TRBV18 to TRBJ1-1; D possibly corresponds to TRBD1 (5 bases). This CDR3 comprises 15 residues. Trimming shortened V by 5 bases and J by 0 bases, and 13 bases separated the two germline ends. Germline V CDR1 and CDR2: KGHSH, LQKENI. The CDR3: CASSATGFMNTEAFF. As DNA, the CDR3 is TGTGCCAGCTCAGCAACAGGATTCATGAACACTGAAGCTTTCTTT. The variable domain in full, with the rest retrieved from reference TRBV18 and TRBJ1-1, is NAGVMQNPRHLVRRRGQEARLRCSPMKGHSHVYWYRQLPEEGLKFMVYLQKENIIDESGMPKERFSAEFPKEGPSILRIQQVVRGDSAAYFCASSATGFMNTEAFFGQGTRLTVV.

The genes are TRBV27 and TRBJ2-5, with D possibly being TRBD2 (5 bases). Germline assignment: CDR1 MNHEY and CDR2 SMNVEV (reference sequence). Trimming pared 2 bases from V and 6 bases from J, leaving 16 bases between. The CDR3 is 15 amino acids. CDR3 DNA: TGTGCCAGCAGTTTACCGGGATCTTTGAATCAGACCCAGTACTTC. It is translated as CASSLPGSLNQTQYF.

This sequence joins TRBV24-1 and TRBJ1-3; unclear D gene. The V and J ends lost 4 bases and 0 bases respectively, with 15 bases between them. This CDR3 has 17 amino acids. CDR1 is KGHDR and CDR2 is SFDVKD in the germline V gene. The CDR3 region has the DNA TGTGCCACCAGTGACCGACCACATCATTACTCTGGAAACACCATATATTTT. This gives the protein CATSDRPHHYSGNTIYF.

The chain links TRBV5-1 to TRBJ2-5, with TRBD2 identical over 12 bases. J gave up 2 bases and V 4 bases, and 6 bases lay outside the gene matches. CDR3 length: 16 amino acids. Per germline, CDR1 SGHRS and CDR2 YFSETQ. CDR3 amino acids: CASSPGLAGIQETQYF. The CDR3 nucleotides read TGCGCCAGCAGCCCCGGACTAGCGGGGATACAAGAGACCCAGTACTTC.

The chain uses TRBV12-3 or TRBV12-4 and TRBJ2-2; D unclear. This CDR3 comprises 11 residues. V was pared by 3 bases and J by 9 bases, with 5 bases between. CDR3 residues: CASSLTRELFF. The CDR3 bases are TGTGCCAGCAGTTTGACCAGGGAGCTGTTTTTT.

The chain couples TRBV19 to TRBJ1-2; no reliable D call. The CDR3 has 11 amino acids. Germline lookup yields CDR1 LNHDA and CDR2 SQIVND (reference sequence). V was pared by 5 bases and J by 5 bases, with 6 bases between. CDR3: CASSGRYGYTF. In nucleotides, the CDR3 is TGTGCCAGTAGTGGAAGATATGGCTACACCTTC.

The chain employs TRBV10-3 and TRBJ2-5, with 7 positions matching TRBD1. J gave up 4 bases and V 5 bases, and 4 bases lay outside the gene matches. The V gene's germline CDR1 is ENHRY and CDR2 SYGVKD. This CDR3 has 13 amino acids. For the CDR3, the DNA is TGTGCCATCAGTCGACAGGGTTCAGAGACCCAGTACTTC. Encoded protein: CAISRQGSETQYF.

V usage is TRBV11-3 and J usage is TRBJ2-1, with 12 bases matching TRBD2. The CDR3 totals 18 residues. V lost 3 bases and J lost 4; bases outside the gene matches: 10. Germline V CDR1 and CDR2: SGHNT, YENEEA. CDR3 DNA sequence: TGTGCCAGCAGCTTCTCCGGGCTAGCGGGAGGGAAATACAATGAGCAGTTCTTC. The encoded protein is CASSFSGLAGGKYNEQFF.

The rearrangement joins TRBV6-1 to TRBJ2-5; 11 bases are a match to TRBD2. There are 19 residues in the CDR3. Germline trimming cut 0 bases from V and 1 base from J; bases unmatched to any gene: 10. Per the germline V gene, CDR1 is MNHNS and CDR2 is SASEGT. CDR3 DNA: TGTGCCAGCAGTGAAGCGAAGGGTGGCGGACTAGCGGGCCAAGAGACCCAGTACTTC. This sequence encodes CASSEAKGGGLAGQETQYF.

This chain connects TRBV6-5 to TRBJ2-5; 7 bases line up with TRBD2. V lost 6 bases to trimming and J lost 4 bases; unmatched junction nucleotides: 8. The CDR3 spans 14 residues. Germline values: CDR1 MNHEY, CDR2 SVGAGI. CDR3 sequence: CASRPRTRGETQYF. DNA of the CDR3: TGTGCCAGCAGGCCCAGGACTAGGGGAGAGACCCAGTACTTC.

The chain recombines TRBV11-2 with TRBJ1-4, with 10 bases matching TRBD1. CDR1 and CDR2 (germline): SGHAT, FQNNGV. The CDR3 consists of 15 residues. Trimming cost V 5 bases and J 8 bases; bases outside gene matches: 8. The chain's CDR3 is CASSIGQGGREKLFF. Written as DNA, the CDR3 is TGTGCCAGCAGCATAGGACAGGGGGGCAGGGAAAAACTGTTTTTT. The full variable domain, with the rest looked up from reference TRBV11-2 and TRBJ1-4, is EAGVAQSPRYKIIEKRQSVAFWCNPISGHATLYWYQQILGQGPKLLIQFQNNGVVDDSQLPKDRFSAERLKGVDSTLKIQPAKLEDSAVYLCASSIGQGGREKLFFGSGTQLSVL.

A few counts support this clone. The chain combines TRBV6-6 with TRBJ2-7, with TRBD1 identical over 10 bases. This CDR3 has 15 residues. Looked up from germline, CDR1 is MNHNY and CDR2 is SVGAGI (reference sequence). With V trimmed by 7 bases and J by 2 bases, 8 bases remained unmatched. The CDR3 DNA reads TGTGCCAGCACGGCCCGGGACAGGGGTACCTACGAGCAGTACTTC. Translation: CASTARDRGTYEQYF.

The rearrangement uses TRBV3-1 (or the pseudogene TRBV3-2) and TRBJ2-7, with D possibly matching TRBD1 (5 bases). V dropped 1 base and J dropped 0 bases, with 10 bases sitting between them. This CDR3 has 15 residues. Germline assignment: CDR1 LGHDT and CDR2 YNNKEL (reference sequence). The CDR3 DNA is TGTGCCAGCAGCCAAGGGGGCATGAGCTCCTACGAGCAGTACTTC. Translation gives CASSQGGMSSYEQYF.

This sequence joins TRBV20-1 and TRBJ2-7; 8 bases align to TRBD1. Germline V gene sequence: CDR1 DFQATT, CDR2 SNEGSKA (reference sequence). This CDR3 is built from 13 residues. V gave up 3 bases and J gave up 5 bases; unmatched junction bases: 6. DNA for the CDR3: TGCAGTGCTAGTGGAGGACAGGGCCACGAGCAGTACTTC. The encoded protein is CSASGGQGHEQYF.

This clone was detected a few times. The chain joins TRBV19 to TRBJ2-7; 9 nucleotides line up with TRBD1. V lost 2 bases to trimming and J lost 0 bases; unmatched junction nucleotides: 8. The CDR3 loop spans 17 amino acids. Germline V gives CDR1 LNHDA, CDR2 SQIVND (reference sequence). In DNA, the CDR3 is TGTGCCAGTAGTATATCAATCGGGACAGGGACCTCCTACGAGCAGTACTTC. Translated, it gives CASSISIGTGTSYEQYF.

The chain combines TRBV9 with TRBJ1-1; possible D gene TRBD1, 6 bases. Trimming shortened V by 4 bases and J by 4 bases, and 14 bases separated the two germline ends. Per the germline V gene, CDR1 is SGDLS and CDR2 is YYNGEE. CDR3 length: 14 amino acids. The CDR3 loop reads CASSSSGHSTEAFF. In DNA form, the CDR3 reads TGTGCCAGCAGCTCGTCGGGACATTCCACTGAAGCTTTCTTT.

A few counts support this clone. The chain has TRBV3-1 (or the pseudogene TRBV3-2) and TRBJ1-3; D is undetermined. The germline V gene encodes CDR1 LGHDT and CDR2 YNNKEL (reference sequence). Trimming stripped 0 bases from V and 4 bases from J, with 10 bases between. The CDR3 totals 15 residues. The CDR3 region is CASSQDGSGGNTIYF. The CDR3, as DNA: TGTGCCAGCAGCCAAGACGGCTCCGGAGGAAACACCATATATTTT.

The chain joins TRBV9 to TRBJ1-1; perhaps TRBD1 as D (6 bases). With 0 bases removed from V and 4 bases from J, the gap between germline ends came to 19 bases. The CDR3 sequence is 17 residues long. Germline CDR1 reads SGDLS; CDR2 reads YYNGEE. CDR3 sequence (DNA): TGTGCCAGCAGCGTAGAGCCCTACTCGGACAGCATCACTGAAGCTTTCTTT. Translated: CASSVEPYSDSITEAFF.

CDR3 nucleotide sequence: TGCGCCAGCAGCTGGTCCCCTTATTCCTCCTACAATGAGCAGTTCTTC. This codes for CASSWSPYSSYNEQFF. This sequence joins TRBV5-1 and TRBJ2-1; D gene uncertain. The germline V gene encodes CDR1 SGHRS and CDR2 YFSETQ. There are 16 residues in the CDR3. The ends were cut back, 3 bases at V and 0 bases at J, with 13 bases in the middle.

The count of this clone is one. This sequence joins TRBV6-6 and TRBJ1-1, with 10 bases identical to TRBD1. This CDR3 region has 15 residues. J was trimmed by 6 bases and V by 5 bases; bases with no gene match: 9. Germline V gene data show CDR1 as MNHNY and CDR2 as SVGAGI (reference sequence). The CDR3 sequence: CASSQPGQGGSEAFF. The CDR3 region has the DNA TGTGCCAGCAGTCAACCCGGACAGGGGGGTTCTGAAGCTTTCTTT.

The rearrangement joins TRBV5-4 to TRBJ2-3; D remains ambiguous. The CDR3 spans 12 residues. Germline loops: CDR1 SGHNT, CDR2 YYREEE (reference sequence). V lost 4 bases and J lost 2, with 5 bases in between. The CDR3 DNA reads TGTGCCAGCAGCACGGTCACAGATACGCAGTATTTT. Translating it yields CASSTVTDTQYF.

This chain uses TRBV7-2 with TRBJ2-7; TRBD2 aligns across 7 bases. The V gene end was trimmed by 6 bases and the J gene end by 3 bases; junction bases not matched to a gene: 8. The CDR3 has 14 amino acids. Germline CDR1 SGHTA, CDR2 FQGNSA. This CDR3 reads CASRERASGYEQYF. DNA for the CDR3: TGTGCCAGCAGAGAAAGGGCTAGCGGCTACGAGCAGTACTTC.

The chain recombines TRBV5-1 with TRBJ2-1; D gene ambiguous. Trimming left V 0 bases short and J 2 bases short, with 6 bases between. Germline CDR1 and CDR2: SGHRS and YFSETQ. This CDR3 comprises 14 residues. Written as DNA, the CDR3 is TGCGCCAGCAGCTTGGACTCGACCTACAATGAGCAGTTCTTC. It yields the protein CASSLDSTYNEQFF.

The chain links TRBV2 to TRBJ2-1; a weak D match, TRBD2 (5 bases). The CDR3 is 11 amino acids. Germline CDR1 SNHLY, CDR2 FYNNEI. V was cut by 8 bases and J by 3 bases, with 5 bases left in between. The CDR3 region is CASRDYNEQFF. For the CDR3, the DNA is TGTGCCAGCCGGGACTACAATGAGCAGTTCTTC.